This is a list of T cell receptor beta chains from one sample in a study of Graves' ophthalmopathy and Graves' hyperthyroidism. In TCRdb, the multiplex PCR reads were re-called with MiXCR into one record per CDR3 protein. The table has almost 400,000 distinct CDR3 sequences, approximately 20% seen once. Source material: peripheral blood. The origin of the receptors is a young woman with Graves' ophthalmopathy. Both conserved end residues are part of each CDR3.

V: TRBV6-5; J: TRBJ2-7; CDR3: CASSYNRGQGEQYF
V: TRBV7-7; J: TRBJ2-7; CDR3: CASSLVGGSEQYF
V: TRBV5-1; J: TRBJ2-7; CDR3: CASSVKGLREEQYF
V: TRBV7-3; J: TRBJ1-2; CDR3: CASSLTSQGYGYTF
V: TRBV7-2; J: TRBJ2-5; CDR3: CASSIGTGTETQYF
V: TRBV7-3; J: TRBJ2-7; CDR3: CASSFTPRSFLTGTSNQYF
V: TRBV12-3/TRBV12-4; J: TRBJ1-2; CDR3: CASSNRNRGQGYTF
V: TRBV28; J: TRBJ2-7; CDR3: CASSPDRAYEQYF
V: TRBV6-5; J: TRBJ2-7; CDR3: CASTTGSYEQYF
V: TRBV7-2; J: TRBJ2-5; CDR3: CASTSRRAGVETQYF
V: TRBV2; J: TRBJ2-5; CDR3: CATKKEEGQETQYF
V: TRBV4-3; J: TRBJ1-2; CDR3: CASSQEGTTNYGYTF
V: TRBV12-3/TRBV12-4; J: TRBJ2-5; CDR3: CASSLGDLGQTQYF
V: TRBV27; J: TRBJ2-7; CDR3: CASSSLPPLANEQYF
V: TRBV5-1; J: TRBJ2-2; CDR3: CASSLVATNTGELFF
V: TRBV7-2; J: TRBJ1-1; CDR3: CASGKAGVMNTEAFF
V: TRBV6-5; J: TRBJ2-5; CDR3: CASSHGLPGGETQYF
V: TRBV20-1; J: TRBJ2-5; CDR3: CSARGLNSAETQYF
V: TRBV19; J: TRBJ2-5; CDR3: CASSIDGRETQYF
V: TRBV29-1; J: TRBJ2-7; CDR3: CSVETGGNEQYF
V: TRBV24-1; J: TRBJ2-7; CDR3: CATSDQTGTGGYEQYF
V: TRBV29-1; J: TRBJ1-1; CDR3: CSVGSGSNTEAFF
V: TRBV20-1; J: TRBJ1-1; CDR3: CSARVVTEAFF
V: TRBV6-2/TRBV6-3; J: TRBJ2-7; CDR3: CASSRGRHRRSYEQYF
V: TRBV27; J: TRBJ2-7; CDR3: CASSSLDQRLYEQYF
V: TRBV11-2; J: TRBJ1-1; CDR3: CASSLGWGRDTEAFF
V: TRBV2; J: TRBJ1-1; CDR3: CASTPQGSIGEAFF
V: TRBV6-2/TRBV6-3; J: TRBJ1-1; CDR3: CACSLIRDEAFF
V: TRBV27; J: TRBJ1-1; CDR3: CATGGKERNTEAFF
V: TRBV28; J: TRBJ2-7; CDR3: CASSTTLGRFYEQYF
V: TRBV6-5; J: TRBJ1-5; CDR3: CASSLLRGTNQPQHF
V: TRBV18; J: TRBJ2-7; CDR3: CASSPPGGRSYEQYF
V: TRBV5-1; J: TRBJ1-2; CDR3: CASSLGGTGIGRNYGYTF
V: TRBV27; J: TRBJ2-7; CDR3: CASAQDRVDITYEQYF
V: TRBV6-2/TRBV6-3; J: TRBJ1-2; CDR3: CASSGTGFSHF
V: TRBV12-5; J: TRBJ2-7; CDR3: CASGLVVGPREQYF
V: TRBV9; J: TRBJ1-1; CDR3: CASSVAPETEAFF
V: TRBV12-3/TRBV12-4; J: TRBJ1-2; CDR3: CASSLGVGGYTF
V: TRBV6-1; J: TRBJ1-6; CDR3: CASSSSGENSPLHF
V: TRBV6-1; J: TRBJ2-2; CDR3: CASRSQGLDTGELFF
V: TRBV30; J: TRBJ1-5; CDR3: CAWSPISRQPQHF
V: TRBV27; J: TRBJ2-5; CDR3: CASSAWTSGEEETQYF
V: TRBV2; J: TRBJ2-3; CDR3: CASSAHQGRSSTDTQYF
V: TRBV24-1; J: TRBJ2-2; CDR3: CATSDFEGGRNTGELFF
V: TRBV3-1; J: TRBJ2-4; CDR3: CASSQPVVALAKNIQYF
V: TRBV19; J: TRBJ1-3; CDR3: CASSIGRAGIDTIYF
V: TRBV28; J: TRBJ2-7; CDR3: CASSFQGIYEQYF
V: TRBV6-5; J: TRBJ1-6; CDR3: CASSYSSRGNSPLHF
V: TRBV27; J: TRBJ1-5; CDR3: CASRALYVGNQPQHF
V: TRBV7-2; J: TRBJ1-6; CDR3: CASSLSPGRGSPLHF
V: TRBV27; J: TRBJ2-7; CDR3: CASSLFAGEAHEQYF
V: TRBV6-1; J: TRBJ2-7; CDR3: CASSPPSGAGEQYF